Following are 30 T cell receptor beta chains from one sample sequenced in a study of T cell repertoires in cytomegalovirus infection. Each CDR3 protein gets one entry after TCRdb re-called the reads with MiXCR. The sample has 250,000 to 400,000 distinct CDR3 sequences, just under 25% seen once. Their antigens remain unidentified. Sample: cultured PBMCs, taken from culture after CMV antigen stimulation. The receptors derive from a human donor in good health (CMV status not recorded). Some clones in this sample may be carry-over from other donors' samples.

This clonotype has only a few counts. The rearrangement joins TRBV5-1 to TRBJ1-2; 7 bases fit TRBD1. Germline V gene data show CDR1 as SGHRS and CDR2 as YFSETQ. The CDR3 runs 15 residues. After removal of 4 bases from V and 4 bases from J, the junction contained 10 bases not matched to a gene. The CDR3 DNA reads TGCGCCAGCAGCACGGGACAGTCATTTACCTATGGCTACACCTTC. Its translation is CASSTGQSFTYGYTF.

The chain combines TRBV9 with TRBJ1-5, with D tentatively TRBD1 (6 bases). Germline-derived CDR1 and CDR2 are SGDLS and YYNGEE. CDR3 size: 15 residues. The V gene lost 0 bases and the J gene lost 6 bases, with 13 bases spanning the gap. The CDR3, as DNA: TGTGCCAGCAGCGTAGTCACAGGGTGGTGTCAGCCCCAGCATTTT. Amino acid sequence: CASSVVTGWCQPQHF.

This chain's CDR3 is CSVLAGGVINEQFF. The CDR3 coding sequence is TGCAGCGTTTTAGCGGGAGGGGTGATCAATGAGCAGTTCTTC. The chain combines TRBV29-1 with TRBJ2-1, with 11 nucleotides matching TRBD2. CDR3 length: 14 residues. Unmatched junction bases numbered 6, after V lost 5 bases and J lost 6 bases. Germline V gene lookup returns CDR1 SQVTM and CDR2 ANQGSEA.

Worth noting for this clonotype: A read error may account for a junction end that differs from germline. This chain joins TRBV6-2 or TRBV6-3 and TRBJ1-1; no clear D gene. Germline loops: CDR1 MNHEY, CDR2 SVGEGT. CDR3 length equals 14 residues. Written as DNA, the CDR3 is TGTGCCAGCGGTTACTGGACGGTGAACACTGAAGCTTTCTTT. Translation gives CASGYWTVNTEAFF.

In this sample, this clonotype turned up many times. CDR3 sequence reads: CASSRGQGSYEQYV. The CDR3 bases are TGTGCCAGCAGCAGAGGACAGGGGTCCTACGAGCAGTACGTC. The chain carries TRBV5-4 and TRBJ2-7; 9 bases agree with TRBD1. The CDR3 totals 14 residues. Trimming took 4 bases from V and 1 from J; bases not matched to a gene: 3. The germline CDR1 and CDR2 sequences are SGHNT and YYREEE (reference sequence).

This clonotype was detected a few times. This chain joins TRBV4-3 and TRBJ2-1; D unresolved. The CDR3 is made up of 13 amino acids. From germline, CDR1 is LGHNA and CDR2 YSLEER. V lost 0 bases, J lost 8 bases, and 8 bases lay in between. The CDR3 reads CASSQEVSYEQFF. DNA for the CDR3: TGCGCCAGCAGCCAAGAAGTTTCCTATGAGCAGTTCTTC.

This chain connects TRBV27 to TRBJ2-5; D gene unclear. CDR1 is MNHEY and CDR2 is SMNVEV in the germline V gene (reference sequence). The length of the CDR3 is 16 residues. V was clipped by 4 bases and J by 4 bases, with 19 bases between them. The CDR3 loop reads CASSYLGVPGPETQYF. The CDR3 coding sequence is TGTGCCAGCAGTTATTTAGGCGTTCCGGGTCCAGAGACCCAGTACTTC.

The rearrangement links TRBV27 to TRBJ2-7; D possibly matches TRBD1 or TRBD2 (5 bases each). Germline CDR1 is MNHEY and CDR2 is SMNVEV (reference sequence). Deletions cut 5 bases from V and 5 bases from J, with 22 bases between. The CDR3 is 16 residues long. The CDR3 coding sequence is TGTGCCAGCAGTCGAATATTCCCCCCGGGGCCAGACGAGCAGTACTTC. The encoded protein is CASSRIFPPGPDEQYF.

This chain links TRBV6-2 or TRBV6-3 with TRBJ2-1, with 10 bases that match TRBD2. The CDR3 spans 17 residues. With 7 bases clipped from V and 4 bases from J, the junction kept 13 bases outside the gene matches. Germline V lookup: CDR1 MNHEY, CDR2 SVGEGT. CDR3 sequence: CASTEVVASGRYNEQFF. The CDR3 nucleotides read TGTGCCAGCACCGAGGTAGTGGCTAGCGGGAGATACAATGAGCAGTTCTTC.

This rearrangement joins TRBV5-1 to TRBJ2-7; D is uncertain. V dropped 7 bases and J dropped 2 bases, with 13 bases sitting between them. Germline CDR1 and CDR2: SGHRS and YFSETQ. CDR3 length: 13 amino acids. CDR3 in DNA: TGCGCCAGCGCAGCTACCTCAACCTACGAGCAGTACTTC. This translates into CASAATSTYEQYF.

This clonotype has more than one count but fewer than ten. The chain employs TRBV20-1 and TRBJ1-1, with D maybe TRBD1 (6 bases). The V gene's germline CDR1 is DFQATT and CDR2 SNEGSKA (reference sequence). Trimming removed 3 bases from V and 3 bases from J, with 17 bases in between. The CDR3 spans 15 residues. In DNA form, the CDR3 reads TGCAGTGCTAGGAGCCGCGGAGCAGGGGACACTGAAGCTTTCTTT. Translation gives CSARSRGAGDTEAFF.

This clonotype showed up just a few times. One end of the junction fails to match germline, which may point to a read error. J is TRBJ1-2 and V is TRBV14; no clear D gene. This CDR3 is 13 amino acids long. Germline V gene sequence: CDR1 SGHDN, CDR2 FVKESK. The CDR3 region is CASSQNSVGSRIF. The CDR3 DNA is TGTGCCAGCAGCCAAAATTCGGTGGGCAGCCGGATCTTC.

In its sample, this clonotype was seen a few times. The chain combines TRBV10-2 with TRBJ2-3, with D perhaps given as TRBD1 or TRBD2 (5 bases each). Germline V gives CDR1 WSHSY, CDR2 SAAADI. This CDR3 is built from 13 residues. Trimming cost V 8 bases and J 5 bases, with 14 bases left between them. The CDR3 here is CASRDGGRDTQYF. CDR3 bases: TGCGCCAGCCGGGATGGGGGACGAGATACGCAGTATTTT.

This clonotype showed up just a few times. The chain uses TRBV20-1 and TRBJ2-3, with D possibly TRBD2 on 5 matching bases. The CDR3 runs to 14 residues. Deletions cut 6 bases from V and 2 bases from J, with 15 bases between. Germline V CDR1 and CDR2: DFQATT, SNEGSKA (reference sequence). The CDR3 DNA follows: TGCAGTGCCCAGCGGACCCCCCTCACAGATACGCAGTATTTT. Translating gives CSAQRTPLTDTQYF.

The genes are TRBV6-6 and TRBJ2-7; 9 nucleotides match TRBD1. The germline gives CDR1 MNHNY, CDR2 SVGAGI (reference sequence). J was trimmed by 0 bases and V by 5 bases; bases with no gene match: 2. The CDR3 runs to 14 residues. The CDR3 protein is CASSQTGGSYEQYV. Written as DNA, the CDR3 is TGTGCCAGCAGTCAGACAGGGGGCTCCTACGAGCAGTACGTC.

In DNA, the CDR3 is TGTGCCAGCAGCGACCGACGAGGGGCCGGCTATGGCTACACCTTC. It encodes CASSDRRGAGYGYTF. The chain links TRBV11-2 to TRBJ1-2; D possibly corresponds to TRBD1 (5 bases). V was trimmed by 5 bases and J by 4 bases, leaving 17 bases between them. CDR1 SGHAT and CDR2 FQNNGV come from the germline V gene. The CDR3 runs to 15 residues.

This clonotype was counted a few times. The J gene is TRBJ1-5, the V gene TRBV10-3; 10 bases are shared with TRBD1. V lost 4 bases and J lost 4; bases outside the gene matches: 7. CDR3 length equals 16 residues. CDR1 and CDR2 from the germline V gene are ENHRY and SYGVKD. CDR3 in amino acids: CAISGKDRGGNQPQHF. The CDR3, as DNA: TGTGCCATCAGTGGGAAGGACAGGGGGGGAAATCAGCCCCAGCATTTT.

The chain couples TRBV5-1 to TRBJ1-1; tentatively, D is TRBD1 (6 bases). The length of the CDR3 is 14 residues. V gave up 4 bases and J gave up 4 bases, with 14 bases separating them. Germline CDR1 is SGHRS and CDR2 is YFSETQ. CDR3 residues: CASSRQGLGTEAFF. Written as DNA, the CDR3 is TGCGCCAGCAGCCGGCAGGGGTTGGGCACTGAAGCTTTCTTT.

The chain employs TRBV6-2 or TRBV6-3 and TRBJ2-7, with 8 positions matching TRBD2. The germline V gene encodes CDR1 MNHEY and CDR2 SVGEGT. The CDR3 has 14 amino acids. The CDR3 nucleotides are TGTCCCAGCAGTGCGGGAGGTAAGGAATACGAGCAGTACGTC. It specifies CPSSAGGKEYEQYV.

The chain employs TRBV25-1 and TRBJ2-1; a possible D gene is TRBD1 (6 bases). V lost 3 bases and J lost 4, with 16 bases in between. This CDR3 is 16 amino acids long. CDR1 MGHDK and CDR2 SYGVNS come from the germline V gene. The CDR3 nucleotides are TGTGCCAGCAGTGATTCACAGGGAAGTATGTACAATGAGCAGTTCTTC. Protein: CASSDSQGSMYNEQFF.

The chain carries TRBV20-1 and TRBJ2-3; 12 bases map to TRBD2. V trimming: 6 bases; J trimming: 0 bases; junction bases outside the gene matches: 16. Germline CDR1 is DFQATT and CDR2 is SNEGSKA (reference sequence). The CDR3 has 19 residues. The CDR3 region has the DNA TGCAGTGCCCATGATCCCTCCGGGACTAGCGGGCATAGCACAGATACGCAGTATTTT. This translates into CSAHDPSGTSGHSTDTQYF.

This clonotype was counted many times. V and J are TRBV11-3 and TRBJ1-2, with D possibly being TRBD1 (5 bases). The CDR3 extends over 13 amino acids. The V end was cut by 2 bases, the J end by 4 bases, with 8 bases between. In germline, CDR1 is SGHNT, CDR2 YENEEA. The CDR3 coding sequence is TGTGCCAGCAGCTTAAGGGACGGCTATGGCTACACCTTC. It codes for CASSLRDGYGYTF. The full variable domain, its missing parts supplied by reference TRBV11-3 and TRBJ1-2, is EAGVVQSPRYKIIEKKQPVAFWCNPISGHNTLYWYLQNLGQGPELLIRYENEEAVDDSQLPKDRFSAERLKGVDSTLKIQPAELGDSAVYLCASSLRDGYGYTFGSGTRLTVV.

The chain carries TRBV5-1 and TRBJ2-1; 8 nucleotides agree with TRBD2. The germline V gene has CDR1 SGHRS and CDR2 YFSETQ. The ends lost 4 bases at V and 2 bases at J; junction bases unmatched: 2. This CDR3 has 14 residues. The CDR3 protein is CASSPGGAYNEQFF. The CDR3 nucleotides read TGCGCCAGCAGCCCCGGGGGGGCCTACAATGAGCAGTTCTTC.

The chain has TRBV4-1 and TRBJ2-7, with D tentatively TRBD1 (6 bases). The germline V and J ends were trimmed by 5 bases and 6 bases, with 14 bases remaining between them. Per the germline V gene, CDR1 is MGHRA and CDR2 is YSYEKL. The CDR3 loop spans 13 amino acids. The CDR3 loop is CASSARTVPEQYF. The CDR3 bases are TGCGCCAGCAGCGCCCGGACAGTGCCCGAGCAGTACTTC.

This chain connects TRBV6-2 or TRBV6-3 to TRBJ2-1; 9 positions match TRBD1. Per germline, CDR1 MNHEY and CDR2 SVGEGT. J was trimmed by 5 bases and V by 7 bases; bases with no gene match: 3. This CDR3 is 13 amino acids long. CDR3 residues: CASKRQGDNEQFF. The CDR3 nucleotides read TGTGCCAGCAAAAGACAGGGGGACAATGAGCAGTTCTTC.

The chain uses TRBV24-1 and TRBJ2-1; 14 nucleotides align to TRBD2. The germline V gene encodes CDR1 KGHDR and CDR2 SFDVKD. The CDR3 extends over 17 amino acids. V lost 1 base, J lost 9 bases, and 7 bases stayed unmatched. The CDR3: CATSDFPTSGRAGEQFF. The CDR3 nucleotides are TGTGCCACCAGTGATTTCCCGACTAGCGGGAGGGCCGGTGAGCAGTTCTTC.

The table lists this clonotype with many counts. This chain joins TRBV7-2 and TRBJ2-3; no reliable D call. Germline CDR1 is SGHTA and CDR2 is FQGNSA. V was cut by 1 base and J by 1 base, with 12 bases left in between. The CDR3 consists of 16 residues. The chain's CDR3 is CASSLGAVRGTDTQYF. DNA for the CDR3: TGTGCCAGCAGCTTAGGTGCTGTACGTGGCACAGATACGCAGTATTTT.

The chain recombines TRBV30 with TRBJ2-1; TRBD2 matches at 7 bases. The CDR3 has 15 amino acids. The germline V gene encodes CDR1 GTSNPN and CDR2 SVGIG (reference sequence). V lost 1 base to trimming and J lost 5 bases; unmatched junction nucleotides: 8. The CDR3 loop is CAWSAGTTQHNEQFF. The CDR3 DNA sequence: TGTGCCTGGAGTGCTGGGACTACCCAACACAATGAGCAGTTCTTC.

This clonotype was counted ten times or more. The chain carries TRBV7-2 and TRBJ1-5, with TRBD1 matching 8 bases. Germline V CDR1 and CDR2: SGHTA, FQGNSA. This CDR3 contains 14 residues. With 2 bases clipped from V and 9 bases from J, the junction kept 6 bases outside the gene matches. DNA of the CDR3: TGTGCCAGCAGCTTATACAGGGGGTTTGTGCCCCAGCATTTT. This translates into CASSLYRGFVPQHF.

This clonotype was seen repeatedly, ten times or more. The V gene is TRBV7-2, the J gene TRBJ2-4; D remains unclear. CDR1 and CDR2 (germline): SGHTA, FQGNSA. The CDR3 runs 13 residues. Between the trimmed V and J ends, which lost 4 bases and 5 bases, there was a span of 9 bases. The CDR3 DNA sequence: TGTGCCAGCAGCTGGGTGGACCAAAACATTCAGTACTTC. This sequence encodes CASSWVDQNIQYF.